The 3 T cell receptor beta chains listed next were all sequenced from one sample in a study of spatial heterogeneity in lung cancer. Study-level results: Mutation counts in tumors were tracked by counts of expanded intratumoral alpha and beta TCRs.

As to time point: sample taken at primary tumor resection. The antigens these receptors bind are not known. Via MiXCR, TCRdb re-called the 5' RACE reads, giving one row per CDR3 protein. Here the sample spans fewer than 3,000 distinct CDR3 sequences, approximately 49% being singletons. The sample in question was lung tumor tissue, obtained at surgery. Receptor source: a male donor with early-stage non-small cell lung cancer.

In its sample, this clonotype was seen a few times. The chain carries TRBV10-3 and TRBJ2-5; D tentatively fits TRBD1 or TRBD2 (5 bases each). The V gene's germline CDR1 is ENHRY and CDR2 SYGVKD. The CDR3 has 14 amino acids. Trimming pared 0 bases from V and 5 bases from J, leaving 10 bases between. The DNA of the CDR3 is TGTGCCATCAGTGAGTCGGGGGAAGGGGAGACCCAGTACTTC. Translated: CAISESGEGETQYF.

This rearrangement joins TRBV7-9 to TRBJ2-2; maybe TRBD2 (6 bases). The CDR3 has 14 amino acids. The V gene's germline CDR1 is SEHNR and CDR2 FQNEAQ (reference sequence). V was clipped by 5 bases and J by 6 bases, with 13 bases between them. The CDR3: CASSPQTGAGELFF. The CDR3 DNA follows: TGTGCCAGCAGCCCCCAGACGGGAGCCGGGGAGCTGTTTTTT.

The chain employs TRBV5-5 and TRBJ2-3; weak D call: TRBD2 (5 bases). The CDR3 runs to 13 residues. CDR1 is SGHKS, CDR2 YYEKEE, per germline (reference sequence). Trimming left V 3 bases short and J 2 bases short, with 7 bases between. CDR3 in DNA: TGTGCCAGCAGCTCGGGGTTCACAGATACGCAGTATTTT. It codes for CASSSGFTDTQYF. Based on the CDR3 plus reference TRBV5-5 and TRBJ2-3, the full variable domain is DAGVTQSPTHLIKTRGQQVTLRCSPISGHKSVSWYQQVLGQGPQFIFQYYEKEERGRGNFPDRFSARQFPNYSSELNVNALLLGDSALYLCASSSGFTDTQYFGPGTRLTVL.